This T cell receptor beta chain was captured in a study of identical twins. Points from the study as a whole: Within cord blood, abundant beta clonotypes carried fewer insertions, but memory repertoires showed no such trend. Monozygotic twins shared more out-of-frame TCR alpha than recombination models predicted.

Using its own MiXCR run on the 5' RACE reads, TCRdb lists one record per CDR3 protein. The sample consists of under 1 million distinct CDR3 sequences, roughly an eighth of them appearing once. Donors were all healthy Caucasians. This clonotype was counted at least ten times. The antigen is undetermined. The CDR3 length is 14 residues. V was pared by 7 bases and J by 4 bases, with 18 bases between. Per the germline V gene, CDR1 is SQVTM and CDR2 is ANQGSEA. The sample was also linked to a second study, of yellow fever vaccine responses in identical twins. This second report adds: Reports say the vaccine T cell response in twins looked partly convergent and partly personalized.

V and J are TRBV29-1 and TRBJ2-3, with D maybe TRBD1 (6 bases). The sample was PBMCs. The sequence was obtained from a woman aged 18-29 years in good health. In nucleotides, the CDR3 is TGCAGCGGGGAAAGGGCAGGGGCCCCAGATACGCAGTATTTT. It is translated as CSGERAGAPDTQYF.